The 31 T cell receptor beta chains given below trace back to one sample, sequenced in a study of blood T cell repertoires in COVID-19. Some clones are missing from TCRdb's copy, which holds only in-frame ones; the method was immunoSEQ multiplex PCR. Of about 160,000 clones in the sample, roughly 83% were seen once. The specimen was peripheral blood. The receptors were gathered from a woman of 80 years or more with active or convalescent COVID-19.

The chain has TRBV7-3 and TRBJ1-1; no clear D gene. The germline V gene has CDR1 SGHTA and CDR2 FQGTGA. This CDR3 spans 13 amino acids. V was cut by 3 bases and J by 5 bases, with 10 bases left in between. CDR3 region: CASSFSQVTEAFF. DNA of the CDR3: TGTGCCAGCAGCTTCTCTCAGGTTACTGAAGCTTTCTTT.

The genes are TRBV18 and TRBJ1-3; TRBD1 matches 10 bases. Germline CDR1 reads KGHSH; CDR2 reads LQKENI. This CDR3 spans 16 amino acids. The V and J ends lost 3 bases and 4 bases, in that order; junction bases with no gene match: 6. CDR3 in amino acids: CASSPGDRGAGNTIYF. The CDR3 DNA follows: TGTGCCAGCTCACCTGGGGACAGGGGAGCCGGAAACACCATATATTTT.

The CDR3 spells CASRNGNSLSYEQYF. The CDR3, as DNA: TGTGCCAGCAGAAATGGAAACAGCCTCTCCTACGAGCAGTACTTC. This sequence joins TRBV7-4 and TRBJ2-7; D gene unclear. The CDR3 is 15 amino acids. Germline assignment: CDR1 SGHVT and CDR2 SQSDAQ. V shed 6 bases and J shed 0 bases, with 15 bases lying between them. Looking up the rest from reference TRBV7-4 and TRBJ2-7 gives the full variable domain: GAGVSQSPRYKVAKRGRDVALRCDSISGHVTLYWYRQTLGQGSEVLTYSQSDAQRDKSGRPSGRFSAERPERSVSTLKIQRTEQGDSAVYLCASRNGNSLSYEQYFGPGTRLTVT.

The CDR3 region has the DNA TGTGCCAGCAGCCCCACCCACCCAGCGGGGGGGGAGACCCAGTACTTC. It yields the protein CASSPTHPAGGETQYF. The chain employs TRBV11-3 and TRBJ2-5, with 10 bases matching TRBD2. The CDR3 covers 16 residues. The trim removed 5 bases at V and 5 bases at J, leaving 11 bases unmatched. Germline CDR1 reads SGHNT; CDR2 reads YENEEA.

The chain uses TRBV2 and TRBJ1-4, with TRBD1 identical over 7 bases. Germline V CDR1 and CDR2: SNHLY, FYNNEI. The CDR3 sequence is 14 residues long. Unmatched junction bases numbered 5, after V lost 3 bases and J lost 7 bases. DNA for the CDR3: TGTGCCAGCAGTGAGCAGGGGGAGGTTGAAAAACTGTTTTTT. Translated, it gives CASSEQGEVEKLFF.

The rearrangement links TRBV6-2 or TRBV6-3 to TRBJ2-3, with D possibly matching TRBD2 (7 bases). CDR1 is MNHEY and CDR2 is SVGEGT in the germline V gene. The CDR3 loop spans 12 amino acids. Trimming shortened V by 5 bases and J by 8 bases, and 11 bases separated the two germline ends. Written as DNA, the CDR3 is TGTGCCAGCAGTCGGGGGGCCCCTACGCAGTATTTT. It specifies CASSRGAPTQYF.

The gene calls are TRBV27 and TRBJ2-5, with TRBD1 identical over 9 bases. V trimming: 6 bases; J trimming: 1 base; junction bases outside the gene matches: 9. CDR1 is MNHEY and CDR2 is SMNVEV in the germline V gene (reference sequence). This CDR3 spans 16 amino acids. CDR3 sequence (DNA): TGTGCCAGCAGCGACATACTGACAGGGGGCCAAGAGACCCAGTACTTC. Its protein is CASSDILTGGQETQYF.

V usage is TRBV27 and J usage is TRBJ1-2; 7 positions match TRBD1. In germline, CDR1 is MNHEY, CDR2 SMNVEV (reference sequence). The V and J ends lost 5 bases and 4 bases, in that order; junction bases with no gene match: 10. The CDR3 spans 15 residues. The CDR3 region is CASSPNPGQLYGYTF. The DNA of the CDR3 is TGTGCCAGCAGTCCTAATCCGGGACAGCTCTATGGCTACACCTTC.

The chain links TRBV5-1 to TRBJ2-7; no firm D call. The CDR3 sequence is 14 residues long. The V gene lost 7 bases and the J gene lost 5 bases, with 19 bases spanning the gap. CDR1 and CDR2 from the germline V gene are SGHRS and YFSETQ. The CDR3 spells CASGSKTESNEQYF. Written as DNA, the CDR3 is TGCGCCAGCGGCTCCAAGACGGAGTCCAACGAGCAGTACTTC.

The rearrangement uses TRBV10-3 and TRBJ1-4, with 7 bases identical to TRBD1. The CDR3 runs to 12 residues. V shed 10 bases, J shed 5 bases, and the junction held 4 bases outside the gene matches. Per the germline V gene, CDR1 is ENHRY and CDR2 is SYGVKD. The CDR3 spells CATGTENEKLFF. CDR3 bases: TGTGCCACGGGGACAGAGAATGAAAAACTGTTTTTT.

This chain uses TRBV2 with TRBJ2-4; 7 bases agree with TRBD1. After removal of 6 bases from V and 4 bases from J, the junction contained 6 bases not matched to a gene. The CDR3 consists of 14 residues. Germline V gene lookup returns CDR1 SNHLY and CDR2 FYNNEI. For the CDR3, the DNA is TGTGCCAGCAGGGGGGACAGATCAAAAAACATTCAGTACTTC. Protein: CASRGDRSKNIQYF.

This chain uses TRBV3-1 (or the pseudogene TRBV3-2) with TRBJ2-7; D is perhaps TRBD1 (6 bases). The V end was cut by 4 bases, the J end by 0 bases, with 10 bases between. This CDR3 is built from 14 residues. CDR1 and CDR2 (germline): LGHDT, YNNKEL (reference sequence). The CDR3 region has the DNA TGTGCCAGCAGCCCTTGGACAGTCTCCTACGAGCAGTACTTC. This codes for CASSPWTVSYEQYF.

In its sample, this clone was seen a few times. The CDR3 nucleotides are TGCGCCAGCAGCTTTGACAGGACCTACGAGCAGTACTTC. It encodes CASSFDRTYEQYF. The genes are TRBV5-1 and TRBJ2-7; D might be TRBD1 (6 bases). The CDR3 spans 13 residues. Trimming shortened V by 2 bases and J by 2 bases, and 8 bases separated the two germline ends. Germline V CDR1 and CDR2: SGHRS, YFSETQ.

The V call is TRBV18, the J call TRBJ2-5; no clear D gene. This CDR3 spans 13 amino acids. Germline loops: CDR1 KGHSH, CDR2 LQKENI. The V end lost 5 bases, the J end lost 5 bases, and 12 bases lay between the germline ends. The CDR3 loop reads CASSKQFIETQYF. Written as DNA, the CDR3 is TGTGCCAGCTCAAAACAGTTCATCGAGACCCAGTACTTC.

The chain employs TRBV3-1 (or the pseudogene TRBV3-2) and TRBJ2-1; 7 positions agree with TRBD1. CDR1 is LGHDT and CDR2 is YNNKEL in the germline V gene (reference sequence). The CDR3 has 19 residues. The junction had 14 bases not matched to a gene; V was cut back by 0 bases and J by 3 bases. The CDR3 DNA reads TGTGCCAGCAGCCAAGATGGAGGACAGGCAAAGATTAGCTACAATGAGCAGTTCTTC. This codes for CASSQDGGQAKISYNEQFF.

The rearrangement joins TRBV7-9 to TRBJ2-7; TRBD1 might be the D (6 bases). The CDR3 loop spans 16 amino acids. Trimming pared 1 base from V and 0 bases from J, leaving 13 bases between. Per the germline V gene, CDR1 is SEHNR and CDR2 is FQNEAQ (reference sequence). The CDR3 sequence: CASSLGLGAVSYEQYF. Here the CDR3 DNA reads TGTGCCAGCAGCTTAGGGCTGGGGGCAGTCTCCTACGAGCAGTACTTC.

This clone occurred a few times. The rearrangement links TRBV5-1 to TRBJ2-2; 9 bases are a match to TRBD1. Trimming removed 4 bases from V and 6 bases from J; junction bases left unmatched: 7. Looked up from germline, CDR1 is SGHRS and CDR2 is YFSETQ. The length of the CDR3 is 15 residues. CDR3 loop: CASSPRGQGSGELFF. CDR3 nucleotides: TGCGCCAGCAGCCCGCGAGGACAGGGGTCCGGGGAGCTGTTTTTT.

The V and J genes are TRBV27 and TRBJ2-7; unclear D gene. The germline CDR1 and CDR2 sequences are MNHEY and SMNVEV (reference sequence). Trimming stripped 0 bases from V and 3 bases from J, with 9 bases between. This CDR3 region has 14 residues. The CDR3 region has the DNA TGTGCCAGCAGTTTATCGTCCCCACACTACGAGCAGTACTTC. This translates into CASSLSSPHYEQYF.

CDR3 sequence (DNA): TGTGCCAGCAGGCGAGACAGGGACACCGGGGAGCTGTTTTTT. As protein: CASRRDRDTGELFF. V and J are TRBV6-5 and TRBJ2-2, with TRBD1 matching over 7 bases. CDR3 size: 14 residues. Germline V CDR1 and CDR2: MNHEY, SVGAGI. Trimming at V came to 6 bases and at J to 3 bases, leaving 4 bases not matched to a gene.

On this clone: Its ends do not fully match the called genes, so a read error is possible. The chain joins TRBV7-7 to TRBJ2-3, with D possibly TRBD2 on 6 matching bases. The germline V gene encodes CDR1 SSHAT and CDR2 FNYEAQ (reference sequence). The CDR3 runs to 14 residues. The CDR3 nucleotides read TGTGCTAGCAGCTTGATTAGCGGCGCAGATACGCAGTATTTT. This gives the protein CASSLISGADTQYF.

The chain couples TRBV19 to TRBJ1-2, with 7 nucleotides matching TRBD1. CDR3 size: 15 residues. CDR1 LNHDA and CDR2 SQIVND come from the germline V gene (reference sequence). V shed 7 bases and J 5 bases; nucleotides not matched to a gene: 13. CDR3 coding DNA: TGTGCCAGTAAGGACCAGACAGGGAGTCCTTATGGCTACACCTTC. It yields the protein CASKDQTGSPYGYTF.

The chain couples TRBV11-2 to TRBJ2-7; D perhaps matches TRBD2 (5 bases). The CDR3 consists of 15 residues. The germline CDR1 and CDR2 sequences are SGHAT and FQNNGV. V lost 3 bases and J lost 7, with 19 bases in between. CDR3 nucleotide sequence: TGTGCCAGCAGCTTTGAGGGTACGTCTTTTAGAGAGCAGTACTTC. Translated: CASSFEGTSFREQYF.

This clone was seen just once. The V call is TRBV6-6, the J call TRBJ1-2, with 9 bases matching TRBD1. The CDR3 loop spans 16 amino acids. Germline CDR1 MNHNY, CDR2 SVGAGI (reference sequence). The V gene end was trimmed by 2 bases and the J gene end by 5 bases; junction bases not matched to a gene: 9. The CDR3 nucleotides read TGTGCCAGCAGTTACCCACGGACAGGGGAAATTTATGGCTACACCTTC. Its translation is CASSYPRTGEIYGYTF.

The rearrangement joins TRBV7-9 to TRBJ2-7; 12 nucleotides align to TRBD1. This CDR3 contains 19 residues. After removal of 6 bases from V and 0 bases from J, the junction contained 15 bases not matched to a gene. Germline V CDR1 and CDR2: SEHNR, FQNEAQ (reference sequence). CDR3 region: CASSYAGTGGHHYSYEQYF. CDR3 in DNA: TGTGCCAGCAGTTACGCCGGGACAGGGGGCCATCATTACTCCTACGAGCAGTACTTC. Full variable domain (rest looked up from reference TRBV7-9 and TRBJ2-7): DTGVSQNPRHKITKRGQNVTFRCDPISEHNRLYWYRQTLGQGPEFLTYFQNEAQLEKSRLLSDRFSAERPKGSFSTLEIQRTEQGDSAMYLCASSYAGTGGHHYSYEQYFGPGTRLTVT.

The chain uses TRBV7-9 and TRBJ1-2; D uncertain. The CDR3 length is 12 residues. Trimming removed 5 bases from V and 5 bases from J, with 9 bases in between. Per germline, CDR1 SEHNR and CDR2 FQNEAQ (reference sequence). This CDR3 reads CASSPDKYGYTF. CDR3 DNA: TGTGCCAGCAGCCCTGACAAGTATGGCTACACCTTC.

The chain couples TRBV12-3 or TRBV12-4 to TRBJ2-7; tentative D call: TRBD2 (6 bases). Trimming shortened V by 4 bases and J by 0 bases, and 7 bases separated the two germline ends. The CDR3 has 13 residues. The DNA of the CDR3 is TGTGCCAGCAGTTCGGGACTCTCCTACGAGCAGTACTTC. It codes for CASSSGLSYEQYF.

This chain connects TRBV27 to TRBJ1-4; 7 bases line up with TRBD1. J gave up 8 bases and V 9 bases, and 12 bases lay outside the gene matches. Germline CDR1 is MNHEY and CDR2 is SMNVEV (reference sequence). This CDR3 contains 14 residues. The CDR3 reads CARPKGARQEKLFF. The CDR3, as DNA: TGTGCCAGGCCAAAGGGGGCGCGTCAAGAAAAACTGTTTTTT.

This rearrangement joins TRBV19 to TRBJ2-5, with D possibly being TRBD2 (5 bases). The V gene lost 1 base and the J gene lost 0 bases, with 9 bases spanning the gap. Germline V CDR1 and CDR2: LNHDA, SQIVND (reference sequence). The CDR3 consists of 15 residues. The CDR3 coding sequence is TGTGCCAGTAGTATAGTCGGAGGATACCAAGAGACCCAGTACTTC. Residues: CASSIVGGYQETQYF.

As to this clone: Additional DNA sequences in this sample encode the identical CDR3. This chain joins TRBV5-4 and TRBJ1-2; 8 nucleotides agree with TRBD1. The CDR3 loop spans 14 amino acids. V lost 4 bases and J lost 2; bases outside the gene matches: 4. Per germline, CDR1 SGHNT and CDR2 YYREEE (reference sequence). The CDR3 here is CASSLDRANYGYTF. In DNA, the CDR3 is TGTGCCAGCAGCCTGGACAGGGCGAACTATGGCTACACCTTC. Variable domain in full (rest from reference TRBV5-4 and TRBJ1-2): ETGVTQSPTHLIKTRGQQVTLRCSSQSGHNTVSWYQQALGQGPQFIFQYYREEENGRGNFPPRFSGLQFPNYSSELNVNALELDDSALYLCASSLDRANYGYTFGSGTRLTVV.

The chain is built from TRBV7-9 and TRBJ1-2; 8 bases map to TRBD1. The CDR3 has 14 amino acids. In germline, CDR1 is SEHNR, CDR2 FQNEAQ (reference sequence). After removal of 2 bases from V and 7 bases from J, the junction contained 6 bases not matched to a gene. CDR3 DNA: TGTGCCAGCAGCTTACGGCAGGGGGCTTTTGGCTACACCTTC. Translating gives CASSLRQGAFGYTF.

The chain uses TRBV18 and TRBJ2-1; maybe TRBD1 (6 bases). The V gene lost 3 bases and the J gene lost 4 bases, with 13 bases spanning the gap. The germline V gene encodes CDR1 KGHSH and CDR2 LQKENI. The CDR3 runs to 15 residues. The DNA for the CDR3 is TGTGCCAGCTCACCGACAGGTCAGGGGTACAATGAGCAGTTCTTC. As protein: CASSPTGQGYNEQFF.